This is a list of T cell receptor beta chains from one sample in a study of blood T cell repertoires in COVID-19. Produced via immunoSEQ multiplex PCR; TCRdb's table is partial and in-frame only. The data show about 30,000 clones, with more than 75% seen just once and 35% to 55% held by the top ten. The source material was peripheral blood. Receptors originate from a woman in her 70s with acute or convalescent COVID-19. CDR3s leave out the opening cysteine and the closing phenylalanine or tryptophan. Fields, in order: CDR3 protein, V gene, clone size. The listing skips clone size in some rows; elsewhere it reads once, few, many or a size class.

CDR3aa: ASSKGALAGLARCEQY; v_gene: TRBV21-1; abundance: NA
CDR3aa: ASSPHSSQGFPDTQY; v_gene: TRBV27; abundance: few
CDR3aa: ASSFGLATGELF; v_gene: TRBV3-1/TRBV3-2; abundance: NA
CDR3aa: ASSQTGEQY; v_gene: TRBV4-1; abundance: NA
CDR3aa: AHSPASGIWEQF; v_gene: TRBV10-3; abundance: NA
CDR3aa: ASSLDRGTEAF; v_gene: TRBV6-5; abundance: NA
CDR3aa: ASSLANGRGRTNNEQF; v_gene: TRBV7-2; abundance: NA
CDR3aa: ASSELEGLGLNEQF; v_gene: TRBV6-4; abundance: NA
CDR3aa: SVETREEEKLF; v_gene: TRBV29-1; abundance: NA
CDR3aa: ASSLPRTQNTGELF; v_gene: TRBV7-3; abundance: once
CDR3aa: ASSQKTGARSGNTIY; v_gene: TRBV3-1/TRBV3-2; abundance: NA
CDR3aa: ASSLVLSGGGGELF; v_gene: TRBV7-2; abundance: few
CDR3aa: ASSYPGVGYNQPQH; v_gene: TRBV6-2/TRBV6-3; abundance: NA
CDR3aa: ASSQSGDGEQY; v_gene: TRBV11-3; abundance: few
CDR3aa: SVELVAARNEQF; v_gene: TRBV29-1; abundance: NA
CDR3aa: ASSLGGGETQY; v_gene: TRBV6-5; abundance: NA
CDR3aa: ASVDRGSGNTIY; v_gene: TRBV2; abundance: NA
CDR3aa: ASFDGMPTSGELF; v_gene: TRBV7-2; abundance: NA
CDR3aa: ASSEFWNTGELF; v_gene: TRBV6-1; abundance: NA
CDR3aa: ASSPPFAGLGTDTQY; v_gene: TRBV18; abundance: NA
CDR3aa: ASSPGLTGSYNSPLH; v_gene: TRBV5-1; abundance: few
CDR3aa: ASIVASGYNEQF; v_gene: TRBV5-1; abundance: NA
CDR3aa: ASSLQWSVALH; v_gene: TRBV14; abundance: once
CDR3aa: ASSLSSRDNQPQH; v_gene: TRBV5-5; abundance: NA
CDR3aa: ASSPRWTEDSPLH; v_gene: TRBV18; abundance: few
CDR3aa: ASSLTPPLTSGGADEQF; v_gene: TRBV7-2; abundance: once
CDR3aa: ASSPGGRLH; v_gene: TRBV2; abundance: NA
CDR3aa: ASSGQGPTYGYT; v_gene: TRBV7-9; abundance: NA
CDR3aa: ASSTGQARETQY; v_gene: TRBV4-1; abundance: NA
CDR3aa: ASRNTGSETQY; v_gene: TRBV19; abundance: NA
CDR3aa: SVEDMGTENYEQY; v_gene: TRBV29-1; abundance: NA
CDR3aa: ASSYPGHGETQY; v_gene: TRBV5-1; abundance: NA
CDR3aa: ASSPDRSYTEAF; v_gene: TRBV14; abundance: NA
CDR3aa: ASSRSSYNEQF; v_gene: TRBV11-2; abundance: NA
CDR3aa: ASSLETPKNIQY; v_gene: TRBV5-1; abundance: NA
CDR3aa: ASSLDILAGGIDTQY; v_gene: TRBV11-2; abundance: NA
CDR3aa: ASSPGTGGSNQPQH; v_gene: TRBV5-1; abundance: NA
CDR3aa: ASRFSGRGTDTQY; v_gene: TRBV5-1; abundance: NA
CDR3aa: ASSRNNRGPEQETQY; v_gene: TRBV11-3; abundance: NA
CDR3aa: ASSSRTSGDQETQY; v_gene: TRBV13; abundance: few
CDR3aa: ASSPIRLAGTGELF; v_gene: TRBV27; abundance: NA
CDR3aa: ASSQSEGDEQY; v_gene: TRBV23-1; abundance: NA
CDR3aa: ASSPAGGQLLSGANVLT; v_gene: TRBV4-2; abundance: NA
CDR3aa: ASSSPGLSTGELF; v_gene: TRBV28; abundance: NA
CDR3aa: ASSVAPTGVGEQY; v_gene: TRBV9; abundance: NA
CDR3aa: ASSQLNPGFGTSGRRAETQY; v_gene: TRBV14; abundance: NA
CDR3aa: ASSRFPGQGANTEAF; v_gene: TRBV5-6; abundance: NA
CDR3aa: ASSHTGTGRTGELF; v_gene: TRBV4-3; abundance: NA